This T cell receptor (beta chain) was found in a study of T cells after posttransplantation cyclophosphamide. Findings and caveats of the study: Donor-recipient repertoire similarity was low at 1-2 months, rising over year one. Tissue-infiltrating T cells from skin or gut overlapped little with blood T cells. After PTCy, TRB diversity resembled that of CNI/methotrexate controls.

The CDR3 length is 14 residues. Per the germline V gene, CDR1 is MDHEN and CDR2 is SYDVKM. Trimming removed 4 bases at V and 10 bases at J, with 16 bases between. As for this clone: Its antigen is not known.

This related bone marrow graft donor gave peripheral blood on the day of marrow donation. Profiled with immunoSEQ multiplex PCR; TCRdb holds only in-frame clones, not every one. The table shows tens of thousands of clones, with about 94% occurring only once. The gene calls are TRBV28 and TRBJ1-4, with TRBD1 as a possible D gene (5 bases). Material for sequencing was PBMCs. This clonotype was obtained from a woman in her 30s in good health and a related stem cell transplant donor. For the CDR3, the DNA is TGTGCCAGCAGTTCCCGGCAGGGTTCTTCAAAACTGTTTTTT. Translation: CASSSRQGSSKLFF.